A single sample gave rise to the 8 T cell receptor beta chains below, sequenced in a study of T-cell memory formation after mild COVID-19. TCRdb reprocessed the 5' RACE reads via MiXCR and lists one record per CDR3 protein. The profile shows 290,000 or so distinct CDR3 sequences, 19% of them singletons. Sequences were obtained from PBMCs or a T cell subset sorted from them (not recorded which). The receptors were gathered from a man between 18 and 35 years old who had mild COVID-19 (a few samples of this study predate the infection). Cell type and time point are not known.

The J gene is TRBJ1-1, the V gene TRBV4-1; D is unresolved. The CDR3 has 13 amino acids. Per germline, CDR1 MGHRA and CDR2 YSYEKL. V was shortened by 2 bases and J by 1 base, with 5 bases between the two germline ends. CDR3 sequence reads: CASSQRENTEAFF. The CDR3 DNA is TGCGCCAGCAGCCAAAGAGAGAACACTGAAGCTTTCTTT.

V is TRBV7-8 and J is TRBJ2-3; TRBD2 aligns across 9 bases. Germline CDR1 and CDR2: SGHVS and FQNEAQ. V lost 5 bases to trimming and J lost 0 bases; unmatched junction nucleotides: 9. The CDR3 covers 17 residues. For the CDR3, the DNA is TGTGCCAGCAGCCTCTACCGACTAGCGGCTAGCACAGATACGCAGTATTTT. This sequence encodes CASSLYRLAASTDTQYF.

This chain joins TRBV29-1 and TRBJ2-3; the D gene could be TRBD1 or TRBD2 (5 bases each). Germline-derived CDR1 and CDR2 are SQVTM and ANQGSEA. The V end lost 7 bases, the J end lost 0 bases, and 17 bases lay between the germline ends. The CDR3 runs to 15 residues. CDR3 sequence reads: CSAIIRGSSTDTQYF. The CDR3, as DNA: TGCAGCGCAATAATTCGGGGCTCTAGCACAGATACGCAGTATTTT.

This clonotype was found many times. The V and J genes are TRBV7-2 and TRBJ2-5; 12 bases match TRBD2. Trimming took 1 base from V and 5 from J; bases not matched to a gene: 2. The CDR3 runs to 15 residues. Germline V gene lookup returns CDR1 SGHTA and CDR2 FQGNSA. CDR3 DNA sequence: TGTGCCAGCAGCTTAGACGGGACTAGCGGGGAGACCCAGTACTTC. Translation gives CASSLDGTSGETQYF. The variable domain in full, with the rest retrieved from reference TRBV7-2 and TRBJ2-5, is GAGVSQSPSNKVTEKGKDVELRCDPISGHTALYWYRQSLGQGLEFLIYFQGNSAPDKSGLPSDRFSAERTGGSVSTLTIQRTQQEDSAVYLCASSLDGTSGETQYFGPGTRLLVL.

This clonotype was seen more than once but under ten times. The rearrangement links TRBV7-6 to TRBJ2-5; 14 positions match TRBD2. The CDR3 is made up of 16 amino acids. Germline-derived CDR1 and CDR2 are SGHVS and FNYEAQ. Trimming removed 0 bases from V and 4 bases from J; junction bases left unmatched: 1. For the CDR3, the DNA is TGTGCCAGCAGCTTAGCGACTAGCGGGGGGGCAGAGACCCAGTACTTC. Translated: CASSLATSGGAETQYF.

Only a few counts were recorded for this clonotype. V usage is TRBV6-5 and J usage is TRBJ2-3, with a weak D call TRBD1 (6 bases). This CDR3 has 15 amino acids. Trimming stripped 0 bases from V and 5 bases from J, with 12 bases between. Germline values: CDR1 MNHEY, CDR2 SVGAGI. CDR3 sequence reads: CASSYSHRAKDTQYF. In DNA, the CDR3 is TGTGCCAGCAGTTACTCCCACAGGGCTAAAGATACGCAGTATTTT.

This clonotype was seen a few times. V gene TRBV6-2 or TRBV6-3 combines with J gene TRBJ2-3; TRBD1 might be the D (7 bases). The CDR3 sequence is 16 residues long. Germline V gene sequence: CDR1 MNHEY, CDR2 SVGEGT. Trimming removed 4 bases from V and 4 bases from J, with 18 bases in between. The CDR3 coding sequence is TGTGCCAGCAGTTCCCTGGGGCAGGGGGGCCCAGATACGCAGTATTTT. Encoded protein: CASSSLGQGGPDTQYF.

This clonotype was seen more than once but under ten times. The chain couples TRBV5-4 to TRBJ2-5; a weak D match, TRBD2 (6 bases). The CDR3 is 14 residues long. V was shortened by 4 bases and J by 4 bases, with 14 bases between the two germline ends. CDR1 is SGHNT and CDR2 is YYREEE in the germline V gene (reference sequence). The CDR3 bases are TGTGCCAGCAGCACGGGTCGGGGAGGAGAGACCCAGTACTTC. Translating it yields CASSTGRGGETQYF.